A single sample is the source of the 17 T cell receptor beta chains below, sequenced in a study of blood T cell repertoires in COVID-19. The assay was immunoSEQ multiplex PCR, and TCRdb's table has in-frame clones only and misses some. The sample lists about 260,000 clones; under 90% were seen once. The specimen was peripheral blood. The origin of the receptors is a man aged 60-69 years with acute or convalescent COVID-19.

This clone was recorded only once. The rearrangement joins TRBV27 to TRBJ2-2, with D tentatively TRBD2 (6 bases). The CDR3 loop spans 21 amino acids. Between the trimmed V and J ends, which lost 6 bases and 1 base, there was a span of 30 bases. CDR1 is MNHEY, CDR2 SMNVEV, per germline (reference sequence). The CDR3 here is CASSDLGAGPSPALNTGELFF. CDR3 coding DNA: TGTGCCAGCAGCGATTTAGGAGCGGGTCCCAGCCCCGCCCTGAACACCGGGGAGCTGTTTTTT.

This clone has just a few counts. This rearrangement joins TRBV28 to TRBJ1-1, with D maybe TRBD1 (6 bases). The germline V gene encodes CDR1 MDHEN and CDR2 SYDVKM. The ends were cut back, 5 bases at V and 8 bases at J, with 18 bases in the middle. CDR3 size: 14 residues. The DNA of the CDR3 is TGTGCCAGCAGTAAACTCGTGGGCAGGGGCGAAGCTTTCTTT. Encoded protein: CASSKLVGRGEAFF.

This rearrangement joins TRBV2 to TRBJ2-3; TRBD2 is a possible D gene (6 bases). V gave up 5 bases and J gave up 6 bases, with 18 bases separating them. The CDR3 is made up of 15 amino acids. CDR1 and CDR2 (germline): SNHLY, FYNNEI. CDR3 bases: TGTGCCAGCAGTATGGGGACTCCTTCTCTGGATACGCAGTATTTT. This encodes CASSMGTPSLDTQYF.

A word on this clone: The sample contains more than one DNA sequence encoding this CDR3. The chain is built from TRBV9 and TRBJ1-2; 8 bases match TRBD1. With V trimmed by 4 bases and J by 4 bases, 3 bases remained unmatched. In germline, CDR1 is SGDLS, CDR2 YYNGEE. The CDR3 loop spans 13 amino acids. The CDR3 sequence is CASSPQGAYGYTF. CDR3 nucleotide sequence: TGTGCCAGCAGCCCTCAGGGGGCCTATGGCTACACCTTC.

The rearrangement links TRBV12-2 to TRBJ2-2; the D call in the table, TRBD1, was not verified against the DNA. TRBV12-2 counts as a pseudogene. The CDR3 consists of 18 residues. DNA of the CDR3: TGTGCAAGTCGCCCAAGCCTCGGGACAGGGTCAAACACCGGGGAGCTGTTTTTT. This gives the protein CASRPSLGTGSNTGELFF.

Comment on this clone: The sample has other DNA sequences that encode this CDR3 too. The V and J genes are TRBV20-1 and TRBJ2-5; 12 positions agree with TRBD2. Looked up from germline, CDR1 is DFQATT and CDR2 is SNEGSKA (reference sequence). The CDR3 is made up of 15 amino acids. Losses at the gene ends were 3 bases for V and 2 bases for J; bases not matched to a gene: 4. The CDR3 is CSASGLAGLQETQYF. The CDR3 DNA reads TGCAGTGCTAGTGGACTAGCGGGGCTTCAAGAGACCCAGTACTTC.

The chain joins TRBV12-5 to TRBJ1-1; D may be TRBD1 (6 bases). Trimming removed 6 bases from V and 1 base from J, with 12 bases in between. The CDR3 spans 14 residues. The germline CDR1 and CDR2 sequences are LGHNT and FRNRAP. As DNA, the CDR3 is TGTGCTAGTGGCCCCTCAGGGGCGAACACTGAAGCTTTCTTT. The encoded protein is CASGPSGANTEAFF.

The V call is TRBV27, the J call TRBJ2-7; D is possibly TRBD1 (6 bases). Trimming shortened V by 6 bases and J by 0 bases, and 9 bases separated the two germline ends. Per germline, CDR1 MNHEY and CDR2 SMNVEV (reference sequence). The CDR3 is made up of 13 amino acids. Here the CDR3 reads CASRGGDSYEQYF. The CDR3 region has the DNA TGTGCCAGCAGAGGGGGTGACTCCTACGAGCAGTACTTC.

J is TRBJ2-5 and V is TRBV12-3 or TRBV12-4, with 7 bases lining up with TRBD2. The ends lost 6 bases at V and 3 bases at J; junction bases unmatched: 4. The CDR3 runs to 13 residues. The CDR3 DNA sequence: TGTGCCAGCAGCCGTCGGGGGGAAGAGACCCAGTACTTC. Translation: CASSRRGEETQYF.

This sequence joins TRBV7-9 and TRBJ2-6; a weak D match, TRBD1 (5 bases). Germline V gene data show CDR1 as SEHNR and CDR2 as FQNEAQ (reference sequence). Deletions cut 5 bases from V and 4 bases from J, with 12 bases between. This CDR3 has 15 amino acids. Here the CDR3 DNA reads TGTGCCAGCAGCGTAACAGGTTCGGGGGCCAACGTCCTGACTTTC. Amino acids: CASSVTGSGANVLTF.

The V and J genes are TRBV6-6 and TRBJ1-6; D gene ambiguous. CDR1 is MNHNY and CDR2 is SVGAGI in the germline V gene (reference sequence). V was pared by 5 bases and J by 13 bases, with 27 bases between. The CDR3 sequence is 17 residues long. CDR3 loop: CASSLSGEASTIHPLHF. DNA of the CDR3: TGTGCCAGCAGTCTCTCCGGGGAAGCCAGCACAATTCACCCCCTCCACTTT.

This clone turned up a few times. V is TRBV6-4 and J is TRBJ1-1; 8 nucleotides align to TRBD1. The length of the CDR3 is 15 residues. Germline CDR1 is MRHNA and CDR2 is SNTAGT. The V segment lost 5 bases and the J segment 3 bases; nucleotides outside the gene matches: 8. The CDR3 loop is CASSPGGAEDTEAFF. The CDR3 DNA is TGTGCCAGCAGTCCAGGGGGCGCGGAGGACACTGAAGCTTTCTTT.

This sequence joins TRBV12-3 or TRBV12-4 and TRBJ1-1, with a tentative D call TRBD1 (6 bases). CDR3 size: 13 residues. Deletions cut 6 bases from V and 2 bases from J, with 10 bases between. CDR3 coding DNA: TGTGCCAGCAGCGGGACACTCAACACTGAAGCTTTCTTT. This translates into CASSGTLNTEAFF.

Here the CDR3 reads CASSFWGGPYNEQFF. For the CDR3, the DNA is TGTGCCAGCAGTTTCTGGGGGGGGCCCTACAATGAGCAGTTCTTC. The genes are TRBV7-2 and TRBJ2-1; D may be TRBD2 (7 bases). The CDR3 is 15 residues long. The germline V gene encodes CDR1 SGHTA and CDR2 FQGNSA. V was pared by 6 bases and J by 2 bases, with 14 bases between.

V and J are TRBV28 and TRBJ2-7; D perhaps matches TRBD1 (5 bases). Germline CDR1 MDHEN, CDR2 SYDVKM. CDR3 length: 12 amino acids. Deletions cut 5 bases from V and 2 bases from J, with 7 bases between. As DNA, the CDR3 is TGTGCCAGCAGTGACAGTACCTACGAGCAGTACTTC. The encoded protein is CASSDSTYEQYF.

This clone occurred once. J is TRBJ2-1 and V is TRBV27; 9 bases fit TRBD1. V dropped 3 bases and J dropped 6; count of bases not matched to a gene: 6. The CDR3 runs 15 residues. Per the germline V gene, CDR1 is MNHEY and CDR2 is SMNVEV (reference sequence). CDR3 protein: CASSFTPQGANEQFF. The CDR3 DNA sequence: TGTGCCAGCAGTTTCACCCCACAGGGGGCCAATGAGCAGTTCTTC.

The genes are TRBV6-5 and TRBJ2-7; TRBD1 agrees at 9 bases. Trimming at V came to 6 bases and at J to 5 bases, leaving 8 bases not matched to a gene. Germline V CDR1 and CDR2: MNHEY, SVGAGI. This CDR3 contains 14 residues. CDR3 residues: CASSPGQGLDEQYF. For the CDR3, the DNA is TGTGCCAGCAGCCCGGGACAGGGATTGGACGAGCAGTACTTC.